Listed below are T cell receptor beta chains from one sample, sequenced in a study. Here immunoSEQ multiplex PCR was the method, and the copy in TCRdb shows in-frame clones only, minus some. The data show some 48,000 clones, more than 80% seen once. Material for sequencing was PBMCs. Receptors were obtained from a man aged 40-55 years with rheumatoid arthritis. The CDR3 runs from the conserved cysteine through the conserved F or W. Fields, in order: J gene, clone size, D gene, V gene, CDR3 DNA, CDR3 protein. D genes are given only for firm matches. Size is stated for part of the rows, as once, few or many counts, or as a class when the clone is expanded.

TRBJ1-6,-,-,TRBV30,TGTGCCTGGAGTGTACCCCCAAACTCACCCCTCCACTTT,CAWSVPPNSPLHF
TRBJ2-2,-,TRBD2,TRBV11-2,TGTGCCAGCAGCTACCCCAGGGAGGGGATGCGAAACACCGGGGAGCTGTTTTTT,CASSYPREGMRNTGELFF
TRBJ1-1,-,TRBD1,TRBV19,TGTGCCAGTGGACAGGGATACACTGAAGCTTTCTTT,CASGQGYTEAFF
TRBJ2-1,-,-,TRBV27,TGTGCCAGCAGTTTGAGCGGGTACCCCTACAATGAGCAGTTCTTC,CASSLSGYPYNEQFF
TRBJ2-7,-,TRBD1,TRBV27,TGTGCCAGCAGTTTAATAGGCGCAGGGGGCCCCTACGAGCAGTACTTC,CASSLIGAGGPYEQYF
TRBJ1-1,-,-,TRBV2,TGTGCCAGCAGCCAGACGGCGCTGGGTGAAGCTTTCTTT,CASSQTALGEAFF
TRBJ2-7,-,-,TRBV11-2,TGTGCCAGCAGCCCCTCCCGGGGAAAGACCTACGAGCAGTACTTC,CASSPSRGKTYEQYF
TRBJ2-5,once,TRBD2,TRBV7-2,TGTGCCAGCAGGGAAATAGCGGGGGGATGGGAGACCCAGTACTTC,CASREIAGGWETQYF
TRBJ1-4,-,TRBD1,TRBV9,TGTGCCAGCAGCGTAGGGGTCAGGGGGCAGGAAAAACTGTTTTTT,CASSVGVRGQEKLFF
TRBJ2-1,-,-,TRBV24-1,TGTGCCACCAGTGATGTCCACAGGGACCCTTACAATGAGCAGTTCTTC,CATSDVHRDPYNEQFF
TRBJ2-7,-,-,TRBV30,TGTGCCTGGAGTCTAGGGGGTCCCGACTCCTACGAGCAGTACTTC,CAWSLGGPDSYEQYF